This T cell receptor beta chain emerged from a study of cytomegalovirus exposure and HLA in healthy donors. Findings and limits, study-wide: Most TCR sequences were seen very rarely across donors, but some public TCRs occurred in many. A later analysis reportedly found fewer N-insertions in an Asian-associated ancestry cluster than the approximately 660-donor mean. Near-uniform donor sequencing depth was presumed by presence/absence analyses.

V gave up 7 bases and J gave up 0 bases, with 13 bases separating them. The germline gives CDR1 LNHDA, CDR2 SQIVND (reference sequence). CDR3 length equals 16 residues. The PCR ran on 60 Vbeta and 13 Jbeta primers. TCRdb's copy holds only in-frame clones and misses some; the assay was immunoSEQ multiplex PCR. Of hundreds of thousands of clones in the sample, around four fifths were seen once. As concerns this clone: Its antigen is unknown.

V is TRBV19 and J is TRBJ1-6; TRBD1 might be the D (6 bases). The receptor was isolated from a woman aged 40 to 50 in good health and CMV-seronegative. Sequences were obtained from PBMCs. The CDR3 DNA reads as TGTGCCAGTACCCTAGGACAGAGCTCCTATAATTCACCCCTCCACTTT. It codes for CASTLGQSSYNSPLHF.